The next 32 T cell receptor beta chains were all read from a single sample in a study of graft-versus-host responses after intestinal transplantation. TCRdb's copy holds only in-frame clones and misses some; the assay was immunoSEQ multiplex PCR. Here the sample spans under 25,000 clones, around nine tenths being singletons. This material consisted of PBMCs, taken 230 to 240 days after intestinal transplant. All receptors derive from a human patient who received an intestinal transplant, so some T cells may come from the graft donor.

V usage is TRBV27 and J usage is TRBJ1-4, with a weak D call TRBD1 (5 bases). The V end lost 4 bases, the J end lost 8 bases, and 20 bases lay between the germline ends. The CDR3 spans 16 residues. Germline V CDR1 and CDR2: MNHEY, SMNVEV (reference sequence). The CDR3 DNA follows: TGTGCCAGCAGTTCCGGGACCGTGGCTGCGGGGGAAAAACTGTTTTTT. This translates into CASSSGTVAAGEKLFF.

This clone was counted once. The chain uses TRBV6-5 and TRBJ1-2; the D gene is possibly TRBD1 (5 bases). V was clipped by 8 bases and J by 6 bases, with 13 bases between them. The germline gives CDR1 MNHEY, CDR2 SVGAGI. This CDR3 region has 12 residues. CDR3 coding DNA: TGTGCCAGCGACCCGGGGGTGAATGGCTACACCTTC. This encodes CASDPGVNGYTF.

This clone has more than one count but fewer than ten. V is TRBV4-1 and J is TRBJ2-7, with 7 bases fitting TRBD1. The CDR3 is 15 residues long. The V gene's germline CDR1 is MGHRA and CDR2 YSYEKL. Trimming removed 5 bases from V and 3 bases from J; junction bases left unmatched: 10. In nucleotides, the CDR3 is TGCGCCAGCAGCAGCCCGGGACAGAGCTACTACGAGCAGTACTTC. It is translated as CASSSPGQSYYEQYF.

The chain links TRBV5-5 to TRBJ2-7; TRBD1 matches 9 bases. This CDR3 is built from 15 residues. The V segment lost 4 bases and the J segment 2 bases; nucleotides outside the gene matches: 7. The germline V gene encodes CDR1 SGHKS and CDR2 YYEKEE (reference sequence). The CDR3 DNA follows: TGTGCCAGCAGCCCGGGACAGGGAAACCCCTACGAGCAGTACTTC. Translating it yields CASSPGQGNPYEQYF.

As to this clone: Relative to the germline gene, one junction end is altered; a read error may explain this. This sequence joins TRBV4-2 and TRBJ2-3, with D possibly matching TRBD1 (5 bases). This CDR3 has 12 residues. The germline CDR1 and CDR2 sequences are LGHNA and YNFKEQ. The CDR3 protein is CASSSGRLIAHF. The CDR3 bases are TGTGCCAGCAGTTCAGGGCGGCTCATTGCGCATTTT.

J is TRBJ2-7 and V is TRBV30, with TRBD1 identical over 7 bases. J was trimmed by 8 bases and V by 2 bases; bases with no gene match: 9. The germline CDR1 and CDR2 sequences are GTSNPN and SVGIG (reference sequence). The CDR3 has 13 residues. CDR3 residues: CAWSPDRAWQQYF. CDR3 in DNA: TGTGCCTGGAGTCCTGACAGGGCGTGGCAGCAGTACTTC.

The V gene is TRBV5-5, the J gene TRBJ1-4; D gene ambiguous. This CDR3 is built from 16 residues. From germline, CDR1 is SGHKS and CDR2 YYEKEE (reference sequence). Trimming removed 2 bases from V and 14 bases from J, with 25 bases in between. The chain's CDR3 is CASSFSSPGEEKSLFF. CDR3 nucleotide sequence: TGTGCCAGCAGCTTTTCTTCCCCTGGCGAGGAGAAAAGTCTGTTTTTT.

The V gene is TRBV6-6, the J gene TRBJ1-6; D gene ambiguous. Germline V lookup: CDR1 MNHNY, CDR2 SVGAGI (reference sequence). This CDR3 is 15 amino acids long. Trimming stripped 6 bases from V and 3 bases from J, with 12 bases between. The CDR3 here is CASSGPADYNSPLHF. The DNA of the CDR3 is TGTGCCAGCAGCGGGCCCGCTGACTATAATTCACCCCTCCACTTT.

There are a few counts of this clone. V usage is TRBV7-6 and J usage is TRBJ2-1; D tentatively fits TRBD1 or TRBD2 (5 bases each). V was clipped by 4 bases and J by 3 bases, with 22 bases between them. The CDR3 covers 18 residues. Germline CDR1 SGHVS, CDR2 FNYEAQ. The CDR3 DNA follows: TGTGCCAGCAGCTCAGGGATTTCGCAGGCGGGTATCTACAATGAGCAGTTCTTC. Its protein product is CASSSGISQAGIYNEQFF.

The chain couples TRBV6-4 to TRBJ2-1, with 9 positions matching TRBD2. J was trimmed by 0 bases and V by 3 bases; bases with no gene match: 0. The V gene's germline CDR1 is MRHNA and CDR2 SNTAGT. The CDR3 sequence is 15 residues long. CDR3 region: CASSERGGSYNEQFF. The CDR3 DNA reads TGTGCCAGCAGTGAGCGGGGGGGCTCCTACAATGAGCAGTTCTTC.

The rearrangement uses TRBV30 and TRBJ1-2; D unresolved. Germline V CDR1 and CDR2: GTSNPN, SVGIG (reference sequence). The germline V and J ends were trimmed by 5 bases and 8 bases, with 15 bases remaining between them. This CDR3 has 12 residues. The CDR3 protein is CAWRYTGWGYTF. As DNA, the CDR3 is TGTGCCTGGCGGTACACCGGTTGGGGCTACACCTTC.

The rearrangement joins TRBV7-9 to TRBJ1-1; 8 bases fit TRBD1. CDR3 length equals 14 residues. Germline trimming cut 6 bases from V and 1 base from J; bases unmatched to any gene: 4. Germline CDR1 and CDR2: SEHNR and FQNEAQ (reference sequence). The CDR3, as DNA: TGTGCCAGCAGAAGACAGGGGACGAACACTGAAGCTTTCTTT. This translates into CASRRQGTNTEAFF.

The J gene is TRBJ2-7, the V gene TRBV19; 11 positions agree with TRBD2. The germline CDR1 and CDR2 sequences are LNHDA and SQIVND (reference sequence). V lost 3 bases to trimming and J lost 4 bases; unmatched junction nucleotides: 2. This CDR3 is 14 amino acids long. The CDR3 protein is CASSILAGGYEQYF. The CDR3 DNA sequence: TGTGCCAGTAGTATCCTAGCGGGGGGATACGAGCAGTACTTC.

The chain carries TRBV5-6 and TRBJ1-5; no clear D. CDR1 is SGHDT and CDR2 is YYEEEE in the germline V gene. Trimming removed 0 bases from V and 0 bases from J, with 4 bases in between. The CDR3 runs 14 residues. The CDR3 DNA follows: TGTGCCAGCAGCTTGGCCAATAGCAATCAGCCCCAGCATTTT. Amino acids: CASSLANSNQPQHF.

This clone was picked up one time. The genes are TRBV5-1 and TRBJ2-1; no clear D gene. V lost 4 bases, J lost 6 bases, and 11 bases lay in between. The germline gives CDR1 SGHRS, CDR2 YFSETQ. CDR3 length: 13 residues. The CDR3: CASSPESRNEQFF. CDR3 DNA sequence: TGCGCCAGCAGCCCAGAGTCACGCAATGAGCAGTTCTTC. Full variable domain (remainder filled in from reference TRBV5-1 and TRBJ2-1): KAGVTQTPRYLIKTRGQQVTLSCSPISGHRSVSWYQQTPGQGLQFLFEYFSETQRNKGNFPGRFSGRQFSNSRSEMNVSTLELGDSALYLCASSPESRNEQFFGPGTRLTVL.

The CDR3 is CASSFGTGAYNEQFF. CDR3 coding DNA: TGTGCCAGCAGTTTCGGAACGGGGGCCTACAATGAGCAGTTCTTC. The genes are TRBV27 and TRBJ2-1, with D tentatively TRBD2 (6 bases). The CDR3 length is 15 residues. Germline CDR1 reads MNHEY; CDR2 reads SMNVEV (reference sequence). Trimming shortened V by 3 bases and J by 2 bases, and 11 bases separated the two germline ends.

The chain couples TRBV19 to TRBJ2-3, with TRBD2 matching over 11 bases. From germline, CDR1 is LNHDA and CDR2 SQIVND (reference sequence). J was trimmed by 2 bases and V by 6 bases; bases with no gene match: 7. The CDR3 runs to 16 residues. CDR3 region: CASSGSGGAFTDTQYF. The CDR3 DNA reads TGTGCCAGTAGCGGTAGCGGGGGGGCTTTCACAGATACGCAGTATTTT.

The chain combines TRBV6-6 with TRBJ2-7; 9 positions match TRBD2. V dropped 5 bases and J dropped 2; count of bases not matched to a gene: 4. The CDR3 is 14 amino acids. Germline V gene lookup returns CDR1 MNHNY and CDR2 SVGAGI (reference sequence). CDR3 nucleotide sequence: TGTGCCAGCAGTACGACTAGCGGAACCTACGAGCAGTACTTC. It codes for CASSTTSGTYEQYF.

The chain is built from TRBV9 and TRBJ2-5; 11 bases are a match to TRBD2. Germline V gives CDR1 SGDLS, CDR2 YYNGEE. V dropped 3 bases and J dropped 5; count of bases not matched to a gene: 3. The CDR3 totals 14 residues. The CDR3 loop reads CASSASSGGETQYF. DNA of the CDR3: TGTGCCAGCAGCGCTTCTAGCGGGGGGGAGACCCAGTACTTC. Supplemented by reference TRBV9 and TRBJ2-5, the full variable domain reads DSGVTQTPKHLITATGQRVTLRCSPRSGDLSVYWYQQSLDQGLQFLIQYYNGEERAKGNILERFSAQQFPDLHSELNLSSLELGDSALYFCASSASSGGETQYFGPGTRLLVL.

The V gene is TRBV4-1, the J gene TRBJ2-1, with TRBD1 matching over 10 bases. The CDR3 consists of 14 residues. J lost 16 bases, V lost 4 bases, and 13 bases had no gene match. Germline-derived CDR1 and CDR2 are MGHRA and YSYEKL. CDR3 nucleotides: TGCGCCAGCAGCCCGACAGGGGGCGCCGTGTTCCGATTCTTC. It codes for CASSPTGGAVFRFF.

The V and J genes are TRBV7-6 and TRBJ1-1, with 7 bases identical to TRBD1. The CDR3 runs 13 residues. Germline-derived CDR1 and CDR2 are SGHVS and FNYEAQ. The ends lost 2 bases at V and 3 bases at J; junction bases unmatched: 0. The CDR3 reads CASSLQGDTEAFF. As DNA, the CDR3 is TGTGCCAGCAGCTTACAGGGGGACACTGAAGCTTTCTTT.

The chain carries TRBV6-5 and TRBJ1-1, with D unresolved. Trimming cost V 6 bases and J 5 bases, with 13 bases left between them. CDR1 is MNHEY, CDR2 SVGAGI, per germline. The CDR3 extends over 13 amino acids. The CDR3 protein is CASRQEDRTEAFF. The CDR3, as DNA: TGTGCCAGCAGGCAGGAGGATCGGACTGAAGCTTTCTTT.

J is TRBJ1-1 and V is TRBV2; D is unclear. V lost 3 bases to trimming and J lost 0 bases, with 8 bases between them. Germline lookup yields CDR1 SNHLY and CDR2 FYNNEI. This CDR3 spans 14 amino acids. The CDR3 DNA reads as TGTGCCAGCAGTGATGTTTTGGTGAACACTGAAGCTTTCTTT. It encodes CASSDVLVNTEAFF.

The chain links TRBV2 to TRBJ2-7, with TRBD1 matching over 7 bases. The CDR3 sequence is 13 residues long. The trim removed 4 bases at V and 2 bases at J, leaving 2 bases unmatched. CDR1 and CDR2 (germline): SNHLY, FYNNEI. The CDR3 DNA reads as TGTGCCAGCAGTGGGGACAGTACCTACGAGCAGTACTTC. Its protein is CASSGDSTYEQYF.

The V gene is TRBV7-9, the J gene TRBJ2-5, with 8 bases identical to TRBD2. Germline V CDR1 and CDR2: SEHNR, FQNEAQ (reference sequence). Losses at the gene ends were 6 bases for V and 4 bases for J; bases not matched to a gene: 10. CDR3 size: 15 residues. CDR3 DNA sequence: TGTGCCAGCAGTTCCCAGCGGGGGCTTATAGAGACCCAGTACTTC. This codes for CASSSQRGLIETQYF.

The rearrangement links TRBV15 to TRBJ1-2, with no clear D. The CDR3 has 13 residues. Germline V gene data show CDR1 as LNHNV and CDR2 as YYDKDF (reference sequence). The ends were cut back, 0 bases at V and 4 bases at J, with 6 bases in the middle. In DNA, the CDR3 is TGTGCCACCAGCAGAGAAAGTCCCTATGGCTACACCTTC. It yields the protein CATSRESPYGYTF.

This sequence joins TRBV9 and TRBJ2-1; 8 bases agree with TRBD2. This CDR3 region has 15 residues. J lost 3 bases, V lost 2 bases, and 4 bases had no gene match. Germline-derived CDR1 and CDR2 are SGDLS and YYNGEE. CDR3 amino acids: CASSVGGGIYNEQFF. The CDR3 DNA reads as TGTGCCAGCAGCGTCGGCGGGGGGATCTACAATGAGCAGTTCTTC. Full variable domain (missing parts from reference TRBV9 and TRBJ2-1): DSGVTQTPKHLITATGQRVTLRCSPRSGDLSVYWYQQSLDQGLQFLIQYYNGEERAKGNILERFSAQQFPDLHSELNLSSLELGDSALYFCASSVGGGIYNEQFFGPGTRLTVL.

CDR3 DNA sequence: TGTGCCAGCAGCTTAGTCGGGACAGATTCGAATGGCTACACCTTC. Residues: CASSLVGTDSNGYTF. The rearrangement joins TRBV7-2 to TRBJ1-2; 7 bases are a match to TRBD1. The CDR3 has 15 residues. Germline V gene sequence: CDR1 SGHTA, CDR2 FQGNSA. Trimming took 1 base from V and 6 from J; bases not matched to a gene: 8.

The chain uses TRBV21-1 and TRBJ2-5; no DNA check was done on the table's D call, TRBD2. TRBV21-1 has pseudogene status. The CDR3 spans 17 residues. The CDR3 protein is CASSESGGVRDQETQYF. The CDR3 bases are TGTGCCAGCAGCGAATCTGGTGGGGTGAGGGACCAAGAGACCCAGTACTTC.

The J gene is TRBJ2-2, the V gene TRBV7-8; TRBD2 matches 8 bases. Trimming cost V 3 bases and J 3 bases; bases outside gene matches: 6. CDR1 and CDR2 (germline): SGHVS, FQNEAQ. The length of the CDR3 is 16 residues. The DNA of the CDR3 is TGTGCCAGCAGCTTCCCCGTAGCGGGGTACACCGGGGAGCTGTTTTTT. This sequence encodes CASSFPVAGYTGELFF.

This clone was recorded only once. The chain employs TRBV25-1 and TRBJ1-5, with 7 bases lining up with TRBD1. In germline, CDR1 is MGHDK, CDR2 SYGVNS. Unmatched junction bases numbered 17, after V lost 7 bases and J lost 5 bases. This CDR3 comprises 17 residues. The CDR3 DNA is TGTGCCAGCACCACCCACCTGGGGGACAGAGACTATCAGCCCCAGCATTTT. This translates into CASTTHLGDRDYQPQHF.

This clone was observed once. V is TRBV18 and J is TRBJ1-5; D is uncertain. V lost 4 bases to trimming and J lost 0 bases, with 7 bases between them. Germline assignment: CDR1 KGHSH and CDR2 LQKENI. CDR3 length equals 14 residues. The CDR3 nucleotides read TGTGCCAGCTCACGGGAACATAGCAATCAGCCCCAGCATTTT. This encodes CASSREHSNQPQHF. Complete variable domain (other parts from reference TRBV18 and TRBJ1-5): NAGVMQNPRHLVRRRGQEARLRCSPMKGHSHVYWYRQLPEEGLKFMVYLQKENIIDESGMPKERFSAEFPKEGPSILRIQQVVRGDSAAYFCASSREHSNQPQHFGDGTRLSIL.